The sequence of this TCR beta chain was determined in a study of blood T cell repertoires in COVID-19. The overall study: PBMCs, B-cell-depleted T cells, or T cells were the source of the cDNA or gDNA that made up the material.

Profiling relied on immunoSEQ multiplex PCR, and the TCRdb table lists in-frame clones only, not all of them. The sample holds 490,000 or so clones, roughly 90% seen once. Allocation to cohorts depended on clinical history reported by the participants. Trimming at V came to 5 bases and at J to 7 bases, leaving 2 bases not matched to a gene. This CDR3 comprises 11 residues. In germline, CDR1 is LNHDA, CDR2 SQIVND (reference sequence). Sample: PBMCs or T cells enriched from blood (not recorded which). The V gene is TRBV19, the J gene TRBJ2-7, with 7 nucleotides matching TRBD2. The sequence came from a woman aged 40 to 50 who had recovered from COVID-19. The CDR3 is CASSLGGEQYF. The DNA of the CDR3 is TGTGCCAGTAGTCTGGGGGGGGAGCAGTACTTC.